This T cell receptor (beta chain) was captured in a study of Graves' ophthalmopathy and Graves' hyperthyroidism. This CDR3 comprises 11 residues. V was cut by 4 bases and J by 12 bases, with 12 bases left in between. CDR1 SEHNR and CDR2 FQNEAQ come from the germline V gene (reference sequence). This clonotype was counted many times. Amplified material comprised TCR beta CDR3 regions derived from RNA transcripts. RT-PCR with HTBI primers came first, then second-round multiplex PCR. Each CDR3 protein is one row after TCRdb ran MiXCR on the multiplex PCR reads. The sample gives about 1.2 million distinct CDR3 sequences, 35% to 40% of which show up once; around 10% is in the top ten. The hyperthyroidism patients had a new diagnosis of under 2 months' duration and were aged 18 to 65.

The chain recombines TRBV7-9 with TRBJ1-1; D is undetermined. The receptor was derived from an adult man with Graves' hyperthyroidism. The specimen sequenced was peripheral blood or thyroid tissue (not recorded which). CDR3 nucleotide sequence: TGTGCCAGCAGCTCTGAATTGGAGACTTTCTTT. Translated: CASSSELETFF.